Presented here are 27 T cell receptor beta chains from one specimen sequenced in a study of T cells in Graves' hyperthyroidism and ophthalmopathy. Using RNA transcripts as the source, TCR beta CDR3 regions were amplified. A set of HTBI primers served as the primers for a first-round RT-PCR of the TCR CDR3. TCRdb re-called the multiplex PCR reads through MiXCR, storing one row per CDR3 protein. There are approximately 400,000 distinct CDR3 sequences in the sample; approximately 13% occur only once, and roughly 9.6% lies in the top ten. The sample comprised blood. The receptors were gathered from a woman aged 60-70 years with Graves' hyperthyroidism.

The chain recombines TRBV28 with TRBJ2-6; no reliable D call. The CDR3 has 14 residues. CDR1 is MDHEN, CDR2 SYDVKM, per germline. Trimming pared 3 bases from V and 3 bases from J, leaving 6 bases between. CDR3 region: CASSFYRGANVLTF. As DNA, the CDR3 is TGTGCCAGCAGTTTTTACCGTGGGGCCAACGTCCTGACTTTC.

This clonotype has only a few counts. A much larger clone differs by one base, so this may be a read error. The chain combines TRBV11-2 with TRBJ2-1; perhaps TRBD2 as D (6 bases). This CDR3 spans 14 amino acids. Germline V CDR1 and CDR2: SGHAT, FQNNGV. The ends were cut back, 0 bases at V and 6 bases at J, with 9 bases in the middle. CDR3 DNA: TGTGCCAGCAGCTTAGAGGGCGGGACCAATGAGCAGTTCTTC. Translated, it gives CASSLEGGTNEQFF.

This clonotype was counted ten times or more. The chain is built from TRBV2 and TRBJ2-7; D unresolved. The CDR3 contains 15 residues. CDR1 SNHLY and CDR2 FYNNEI come from the germline V gene. Trimming shortened V by 7 bases and J by 0 bases, and 16 bases separated the two germline ends. Written as DNA, the CDR3 is TGTGCCAGCACCGTCGATGGCGGAAGCTCCTACGAGCAGTACTTC. This encodes CASTVDGGSSYEQYF.

This clonotype was counted many times. This chain links TRBV11-3 with TRBJ2-1; possible D gene TRBD2, 6 bases. V was shortened by 5 bases and J by 6 bases, with 11 bases between the two germline ends. The germline CDR1 and CDR2 sequences are SGHNT and YENEEA. CDR3 length equals 13 residues. CDR3 loop: CASSTGDSNEQFF. Here the CDR3 DNA reads TGTGCCAGCAGCACGGGAGACAGCAATGAGCAGTTCTTC.

This clonotype has ten or more counts. The J gene is TRBJ2-3, the V gene TRBV20-1, with 10 positions matching TRBD1. The trim removed 8 bases at V and 6 bases at J, leaving 8 bases unmatched. CDR1 and CDR2 from the germline V gene are DFQATT and SNEGSKA (reference sequence). This CDR3 is 13 amino acids long. CDR3 amino acids: CSQDRGQSDTQYF. In nucleotides, the CDR3 is TGCAGTCAAGACAGGGGGCAAAGCGATACGCAGTATTTT.

The table lists this clonotype with a few counts. The CDR3 here is CASSVELARNYNEQFF. CDR3 coding DNA: TGTGCCAGCAGCGTAGAACTAGCGCGGAACTACAATGAGCAGTTCTTC. The genes are TRBV9 and TRBJ2-1; TRBD2 matches at 7 bases. This CDR3 is built from 16 residues. Germline V CDR1 and CDR2: SGDLS, YYNGEE. J gave up 3 bases and V 0 bases, and 6 bases lay outside the gene matches.

The sample holds many counts of this clonotype. The chain carries TRBV11-2 and TRBJ1-4; 9 bases agree with TRBD1. Germline CDR1 SGHAT, CDR2 FQNNGV. Unmatched junction bases numbered 6, after V lost 4 bases and J lost 6 bases. The CDR3 consists of 15 residues. DNA for the CDR3: TGTGCCAGCAGCTCCGGACAGGGGTTAGATGAAAAACTGTTTTTT. It translates to CASSSGQGLDEKLFF.

Ten or more counts support this clonotype. This sequence joins TRBV19 and TRBJ2-2; 7 nucleotides match TRBD2. Trimming took 3 bases from V and 5 from J; bases not matched to a gene: 6. The V gene's germline CDR1 is LNHDA and CDR2 SQIVND (reference sequence). The length of the CDR3 is 15 residues. CDR3 sequence reads: CASSIVVGGTGELFF. DNA for the CDR3: TGTGCCAGTAGTATTGTTGTGGGGGGGACCGGGGAGCTGTTTTTT.

This clonotype occurred many times. The gene calls are TRBV11-3 and TRBJ2-3; 11 bases line up with TRBD2. Germline V CDR1 and CDR2: SGHNT, YENEEA. The CDR3 runs to 16 residues. V lost 5 bases and J lost 2; bases outside the gene matches: 6. The CDR3 here is CASSKTSGSLTDTQYF. The CDR3 bases are TGTGCCAGCAGCAAAACTAGCGGGAGTCTCACAGATACGCAGTATTTT.

The CDR3, as DNA: TGTGCCACCAGTGATCCCGGACTAGCTCCCTACGAGCAGTACTTC. Its translation: CATSDPGLAPYEQYF. This chain uses TRBV24-1 with TRBJ2-7, with 8 bases lining up with TRBD2. The V and J ends lost 3 bases and 2 bases, in that order; junction bases with no gene match: 5. The CDR3 is 15 amino acids. Germline V gene data show CDR1 as KGHDR and CDR2 as SFDVKD.

This clonotype was counted only a few times. V is TRBV20-1 and J is TRBJ1-3; unclear D gene. The germline V and J ends were trimmed by 0 bases and 0 bases, with 6 bases remaining between them. Germline values: CDR1 DFQATT, CDR2 SNEGSKA (reference sequence). The CDR3 length is 14 residues. CDR3 sequence reads: CSARDLNSGNTIYF. In nucleotides, the CDR3 is TGCAGTGCTAGAGATTTGAACTCTGGAAACACCATATATTTT.

This clonotype was picked up many times. The chain links TRBV13 to TRBJ2-7, with TRBD2 matching 7 bases. The CDR3 is made up of 19 amino acids. V shed 5 bases, J shed 3 bases, and the junction held 22 bases outside the gene matches. Germline-derived CDR1 and CDR2 are PRHDT and FYEKMQ (reference sequence). The CDR3 sequence: CASSSTYGPWFPGGYEQYF. CDR3 coding DNA: TGTGCCAGCAGCAGCACATATGGTCCGTGGTTTCCGGGGGGCTACGAGCAGTACTTC.

The CDR3 loop is CSVGLDTPSTDTQYF. DNA for the CDR3: TGCAGCGTTGGTTTGGACACACCTAGCACAGATACGCAGTATTTT. The chain recombines TRBV29-1 with TRBJ2-3, with D perhaps TRBD1 (5 bases). CDR1 and CDR2 (germline): SQVTM, ANQGSEA. This CDR3 spans 15 amino acids. V lost 4 bases and J 0 bases, leaving 14 bases between the germline ends.

The chain combines TRBV20-1 with TRBJ2-4; D remains unclear. The V gene's germline CDR1 is DFQATT and CDR2 SNEGSKA (reference sequence). The CDR3 extends over 14 amino acids. The V and J ends lost 3 bases and 0 bases respectively, with 9 bases between them. The CDR3 DNA sequence: TGCAGTGCTAGGGGTGAAGTAGCCAAAAACATTCAGTACTTC. Its translation is CSARGEVAKNIQYF.

This clonotype was picked up many times. The chain uses TRBV10-3 and TRBJ2-3; no clear D gene. The CDR3 spans 11 residues. The V end was cut by 5 bases, the J end by 7 bases, with 7 bases between. Looked up from germline, CDR1 is ENHRY and CDR2 is SYGVKD. CDR3: CAISQQNTQYF. CDR3 nucleotides: TGTGCCATCAGTCAGCAGAATACGCAGTATTTT.

The table lists this clonotype with many counts. The chain recombines TRBV5-1 with TRBJ2-1, with D possibly TRBD2 on 5 matching bases. CDR1 is SGHRS, CDR2 YFSETQ, per germline. The germline V and J ends were trimmed by 0 bases and 0 bases, with 7 bases remaining between them. The CDR3 is made up of 15 amino acids. The CDR3 DNA follows: TGCGCCAGCAGCTTGGGAGGGTACTCCTACAATGAGCAGTTCTTC. This translates into CASSLGGYSYNEQFF.

This clonotype occurred many times. This rearrangement joins TRBV7-9 to TRBJ1-2; possibly TRBD1 for D (6 bases). CDR3 length: 15 residues. Germline V gene sequence: CDR1 SEHNR, CDR2 FQNEAQ (reference sequence). Trimming pared 6 bases from V and 8 bases from J, leaving 22 bases between. The CDR3 DNA sequence: TGTGCCAGCAGTCGCCGGGACACCGTCGTCGGGGGCTACACCTTC. Translated, it gives CASSRRDTVVGGYTF.

This clonotype was found many times. The chain uses TRBV27 and TRBJ2-5, with 9 bases fitting TRBD1. The CDR3 spans 14 residues. Germline V CDR1 and CDR2: MNHEY, SMNVEV (reference sequence). J gave up 1 base and V 6 bases, and 3 bases lay outside the gene matches. CDR3 sequence reads: CASRGTGSQETQYF. For the CDR3, the DNA is TGTGCCAGCAGGGGGACAGGGAGCCAAGAGACCCAGTACTTC.

The chain has TRBV6-1 and TRBJ2-7; a weak D match, TRBD1 (5 bases). The CDR3 length is 11 residues. The germline V gene has CDR1 MNHNS and CDR2 SASEGT. The V gene lost 8 bases and the J gene lost 5 bases, with 10 bases spanning the gap. CDR3 DNA sequence: TGTGCCAGCGGAAGGGGTGACGAGCAGTACTTC. Its protein is CASGRGDEQYF.

This clonotype was observed many times. The chain joins TRBV11-2 to TRBJ2-5, with D uncertain. The CDR3 sequence is 13 residues long. Trimming took 5 bases from V and 4 from J, leaving 11 bases between them. Germline values: CDR1 SGHAT, CDR2 FQNNGV. CDR3 sequence: CASSDSYAETQYF. The CDR3 region has the DNA TGTGCCAGCAGCGACTCCTATGCAGAGACCCAGTACTTC.

This clonotype was counted at least ten times. This chain links TRBV5-1 with TRBJ2-1; 11 nucleotides align to TRBD2. Germline V lookup: CDR1 SGHRS, CDR2 YFSETQ. Trimming cost V 3 bases and J 1 base; bases outside gene matches: 3. CDR3 length equals 16 residues. DNA for the CDR3: TGCGCCAGCAGCTACTCTAGCGGGAGGTCCTACAATGAGCAGTTCTTC. It encodes CASSYSSGRSYNEQFF.

V gene TRBV20-1 combines with J gene TRBJ2-3; 10 bases agree with TRBD2. V shed 4 bases and J 2 bases; nucleotides not matched to a gene: 3. The CDR3 loop spans 14 amino acids. The germline CDR1 and CDR2 sequences are DFQATT and SNEGSKA (reference sequence). In DNA, the CDR3 is TGCAGTGCTATCGGGACTAGCGACACAGATACGCAGTATTTT. Translating it yields CSAIGTSDTDTQYF.

The table lists this clonotype with many counts. The chain is built from TRBV6-1 and TRBJ2-1; TRBD2 might be the D (5 bases). The CDR3 is made up of 12 amino acids. Germline loops: CDR1 MNHNS, CDR2 SASEGT. Trimming shortened V by 7 bases and J by 8 bases, and 12 bases separated the two germline ends. Here the CDR3 DNA reads TGTGCCAGCAACCCCCGGCGGGATGAGCAGTTCTTC. This translates into CASNPRRDEQFF.

This clonotype turned up a few times. The chain uses TRBV20-1 and TRBJ1-5; TRBD1 matches at 7 bases. Unmatched junction bases numbered 13, after V lost 6 bases and J lost 2 bases. Germline CDR1 and CDR2: DFQATT and SNEGSKA (reference sequence). This CDR3 spans 16 amino acids. The CDR3 region has the DNA TGCAGTGCGTCTGTCGACAGGGTGGTTGGCAATCAGCCCCAGCATTTT. Amino acids: CSASVDRVVGNQPQHF.

In the case of this clonotype: This may be a read error: a much more frequent sequence differs by one nucleotide. The chain carries TRBV29-1 and TRBJ2-5, with 7 bases that match TRBD2. The V gene's germline CDR1 is SQVTM and CDR2 ANQGSEA. The length of the CDR3 is 15 residues. CDR3 coding DNA: TGCAGCGTTGAAGGGTCTAGCGGTAAACAAGAGGCCCAGTACTTC. Translated: CSVEGSSGKQEAQYF.

J is TRBJ2-1 and V is TRBV27; 7 bases match TRBD2. The V gene's germline CDR1 is MNHEY and CDR2 SMNVEV (reference sequence). This CDR3 region has 16 residues. V lost 2 bases and J lost 0; bases outside the gene matches: 4. CDR3 protein: CASSLRASGSYNEQFF. CDR3 nucleotides: TGTGCCAGCAGTTTAAGGGCTAGCGGCTCCTACAATGAGCAGTTCTTC.

This clonotype was seen repeatedly, ten times or more. This chain joins TRBV2 and TRBJ1-2, with a weak D call TRBD1 (5 bases). The CDR3 has 14 amino acids. The germline CDR1 and CDR2 sequences are SNHLY and FYNNEI. Trimming took off 4 bases at V and 0 bases at J, with 9 bases between the two ends. In DNA, the CDR3 is TGTGCCAGCAGTGGCAGGGTGCCTAACTATGGCTACACCTTC. This translates into CASSGRVPNYGYTF.